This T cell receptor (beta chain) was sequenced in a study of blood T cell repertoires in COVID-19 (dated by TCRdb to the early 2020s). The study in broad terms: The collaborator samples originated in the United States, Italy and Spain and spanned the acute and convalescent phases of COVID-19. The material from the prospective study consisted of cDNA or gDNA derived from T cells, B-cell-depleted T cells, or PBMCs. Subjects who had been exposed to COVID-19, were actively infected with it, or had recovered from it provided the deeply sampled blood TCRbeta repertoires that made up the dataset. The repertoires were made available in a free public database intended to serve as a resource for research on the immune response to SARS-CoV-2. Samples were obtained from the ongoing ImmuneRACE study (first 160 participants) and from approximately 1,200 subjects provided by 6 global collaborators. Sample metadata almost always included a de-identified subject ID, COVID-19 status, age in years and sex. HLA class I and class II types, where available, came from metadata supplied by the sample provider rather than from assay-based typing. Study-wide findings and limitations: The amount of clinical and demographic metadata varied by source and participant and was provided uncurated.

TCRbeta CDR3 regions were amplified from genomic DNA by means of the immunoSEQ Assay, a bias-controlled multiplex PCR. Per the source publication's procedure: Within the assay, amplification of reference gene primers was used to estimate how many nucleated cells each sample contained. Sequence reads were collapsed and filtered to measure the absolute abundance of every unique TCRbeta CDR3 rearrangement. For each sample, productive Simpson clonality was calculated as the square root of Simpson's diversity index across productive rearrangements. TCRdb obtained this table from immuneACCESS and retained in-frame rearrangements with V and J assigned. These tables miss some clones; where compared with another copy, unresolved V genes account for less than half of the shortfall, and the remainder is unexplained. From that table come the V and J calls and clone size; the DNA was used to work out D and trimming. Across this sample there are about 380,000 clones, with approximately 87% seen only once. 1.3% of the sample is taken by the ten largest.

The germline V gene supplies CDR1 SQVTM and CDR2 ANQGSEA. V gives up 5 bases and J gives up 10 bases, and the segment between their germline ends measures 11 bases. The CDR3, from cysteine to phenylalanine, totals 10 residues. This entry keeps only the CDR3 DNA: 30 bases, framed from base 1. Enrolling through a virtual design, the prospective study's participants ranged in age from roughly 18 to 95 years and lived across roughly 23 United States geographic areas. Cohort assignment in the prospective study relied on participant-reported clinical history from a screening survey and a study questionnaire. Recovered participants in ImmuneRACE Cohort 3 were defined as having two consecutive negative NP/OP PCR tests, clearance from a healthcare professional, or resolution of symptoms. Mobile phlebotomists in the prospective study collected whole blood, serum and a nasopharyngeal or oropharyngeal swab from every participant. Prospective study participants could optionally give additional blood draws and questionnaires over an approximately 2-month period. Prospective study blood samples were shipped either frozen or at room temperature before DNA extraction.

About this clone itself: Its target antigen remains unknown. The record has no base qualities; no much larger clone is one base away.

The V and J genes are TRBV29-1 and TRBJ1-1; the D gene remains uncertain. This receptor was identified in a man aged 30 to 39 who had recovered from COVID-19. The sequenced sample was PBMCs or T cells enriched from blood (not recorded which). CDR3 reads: CSVHRQAAFF. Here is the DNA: TGCAGCGTTCATCGGCAGGCAGCTTTCTTT. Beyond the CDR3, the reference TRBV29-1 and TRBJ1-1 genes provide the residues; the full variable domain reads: SAVISQKPSRDICQRGTSLTIQCQVDSQVTMMFWYRQQPGQSLTLIATANQGSEATYESGFVIDKFPISRPNLTFSTLTVSNMSPEDSSIYLCSVHRQAAFFGQGTRLTVV.